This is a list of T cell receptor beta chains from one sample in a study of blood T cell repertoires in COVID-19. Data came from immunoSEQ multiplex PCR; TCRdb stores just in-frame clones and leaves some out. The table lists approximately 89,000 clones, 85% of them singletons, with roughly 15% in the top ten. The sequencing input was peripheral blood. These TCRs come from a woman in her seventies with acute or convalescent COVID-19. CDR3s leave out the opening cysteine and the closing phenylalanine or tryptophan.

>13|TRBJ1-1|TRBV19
ASSIISTANTEAF
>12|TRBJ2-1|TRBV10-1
ASSGREGVHEQF
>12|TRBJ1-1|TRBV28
ASSEQGRNTEAF
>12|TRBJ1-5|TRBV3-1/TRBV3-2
ASSQWAGDQPQH
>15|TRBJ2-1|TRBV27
ASGGGSRSEGKDEQF
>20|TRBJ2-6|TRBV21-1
ASSITHGLAGGRTSGANVLT
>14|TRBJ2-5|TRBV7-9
ASSLQRSLAQETQY
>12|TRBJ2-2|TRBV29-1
SSGETGNTGELF
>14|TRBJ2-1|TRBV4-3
ASSQGTRDRVNEQF
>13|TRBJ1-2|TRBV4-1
ASSRGDRLNYGYT
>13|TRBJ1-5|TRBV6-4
ASSGPGQINQPQH
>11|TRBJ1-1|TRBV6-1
ASSEFLGGEAF
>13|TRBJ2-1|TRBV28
ASSRAGVSYNEQF
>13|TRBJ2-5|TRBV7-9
ASSWMREGRETQY
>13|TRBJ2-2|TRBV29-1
SVERGGWSSGELF
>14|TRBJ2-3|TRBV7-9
ASSPEIRGRADTQY
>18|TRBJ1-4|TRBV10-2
ASSGSPDRAFPATNEKLF
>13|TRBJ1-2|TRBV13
ASSRGTTRHYGYT
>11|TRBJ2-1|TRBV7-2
ASSVDRSRWQF
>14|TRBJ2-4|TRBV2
ASSEELAEGRNIQY
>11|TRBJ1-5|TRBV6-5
ASAQISNQPQH
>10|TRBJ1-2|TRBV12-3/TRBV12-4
ASSLGVSGYT
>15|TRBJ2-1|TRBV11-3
ASSLDWSGGSYNEQF
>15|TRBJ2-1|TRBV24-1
ATSDKIGTSRYNEQF
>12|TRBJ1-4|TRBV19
ASSFSGVSEKLF
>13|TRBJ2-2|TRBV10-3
AISEAQGGTGELF
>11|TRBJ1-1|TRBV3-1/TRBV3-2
ASSQEPSEEGF
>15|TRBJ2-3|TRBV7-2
ASSPWTSGASTDTQY
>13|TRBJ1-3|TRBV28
ASSSSGAQGNTIY
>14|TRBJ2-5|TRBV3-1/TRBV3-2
ASSHRTSGARETQY
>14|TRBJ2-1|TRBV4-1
ASSRPRDRGSNEQF
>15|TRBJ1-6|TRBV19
ASSPSWDSLGNSPLH
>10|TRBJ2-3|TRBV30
AWSRGSDTQY
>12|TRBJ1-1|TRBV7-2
ASSRYRGGTEAF
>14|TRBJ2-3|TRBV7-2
ASSLKAGALTDTQY
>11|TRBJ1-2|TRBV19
ASSIAPGDGYT
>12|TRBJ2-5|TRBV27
ASSFQGGQETQY
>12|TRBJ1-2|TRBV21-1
ASSGHRFNYGYT
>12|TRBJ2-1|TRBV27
ASRAGLGGFVRF
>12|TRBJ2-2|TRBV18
ASSPYSGTGELF
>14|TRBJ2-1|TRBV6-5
ASSYLGTGSYNEQF
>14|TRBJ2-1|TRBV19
ASRIAVSSSYNEQF
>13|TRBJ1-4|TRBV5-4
ASSPTGNHNEKLF
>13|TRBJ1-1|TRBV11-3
ASSLGGTPNTEAF